The 28 T cell receptor beta chains listed next were all sequenced from one sample in a study of T cell responses to AZD1222 COVID-19 vaccine. Clones were read by immunoSEQ multiplex PCR, and TCRdb kept only the in-frame ones, dropping some. The profile shows roughly 140,000 clones, about 90% of them singletons. The sequencing used peripheral blood, collected on day 0 of AZD1222 vaccination. The receptor set was obtained from an adult in good health.

The chain couples TRBV27 to TRBJ1-5; no clear D. The CDR3 is 15 residues long. Trimming pared 5 bases from V and 0 bases from J, leaving 11 bases between. Germline V gene sequence: CDR1 MNHEY, CDR2 SMNVEV (reference sequence). Here the CDR3 DNA reads TGTGCCAGCAGTCCGGGATCTTATAGCAATCAGCCCCAGCATTTT. Translated: CASSPGSYSNQPQHF.

The chain couples TRBV19 to TRBJ2-2; TRBD1 agrees at 11 bases. The CDR3 runs to 17 residues. The trim removed 3 bases at V and 4 bases at J, leaving 7 bases unmatched. Germline lookup yields CDR1 LNHDA and CDR2 SQIVND (reference sequence). The CDR3 sequence: CASSIETGTGGTGELFF. CDR3 DNA sequence: TGTGCCAGTAGTATCGAAACGGGGACAGGGGGCACCGGGGAGCTGTTTTTT.

This clone was found a few times. The chain recombines TRBV6-1 with TRBJ1-4; 8 nucleotides agree with TRBD1. The CDR3 loop spans 16 amino acids. Germline CDR1 MNHNS, CDR2 SASEGT. V was clipped by 2 bases and J by 6 bases; unmatched bases: 8. The CDR3 nucleotides are TGTGCCAGCAGTGAAAAGGGCGGACAGGGTGATGAAAAACTGTTTTTT. Its protein is CASSEKGGQGDEKLFF.

This chain connects TRBV7-9 to TRBJ2-5; D ambiguous. Germline V gene sequence: CDR1 SEHNR, CDR2 FQNEAQ (reference sequence). The CDR3 sequence is 12 residues long. Trimming cost V 1 base and J 0 bases, with 0 bases left between them. DNA for the CDR3: TGTGCCAGCAGCTTAGACCAAGAGACCCAGTACTTC. Its translation is CASSLDQETQYF. Full variable domain (remainder filled in from reference TRBV7-9 and TRBJ2-5): DTGVSQNPRHKITKRGQNVTFRCDPISEHNRLYWYRQTLGQGPEFLTYFQNEAQLEKSRLLSDRFSAERPKGSFSTLEIQRTEQGDSAMYLCASSLDQETQYFGPGTRLLVL.

The chain employs TRBV19 and TRBJ1-6, with 12 bases aligning to TRBD1. The CDR3 is made up of 13 amino acids. Trimming removed 8 bases from V and 8 bases from J; junction bases left unmatched: 1. CDR1 LNHDA and CDR2 SQIVND come from the germline V gene (reference sequence). CDR3 nucleotides: TGTGCCAGTTGGGACAGGGGGCATTCACCCCTCCACTTT. It specifies CASWDRGHSPLHF.

This chain joins TRBV5-6 and TRBJ1-3; tentative D call: TRBD1 (6 bases). This CDR3 has 14 residues. Germline V CDR1 and CDR2: SGHDT, YYEEEE. Trimming pared 4 bases from V and 2 bases from J, leaving 10 bases between. CDR3 DNA: TGTGCCAGCAGCCGGGACATCGCTGGAAACACCATATATTTT. It encodes CASSRDIAGNTIYF.

This clone has a handful of counts. The rearrangement uses TRBV4-1 and TRBJ2-7; D might be TRBD1 (6 bases). Germline V gene data show CDR1 as MGHRA and CDR2 as YSYEKL. V lost 2 bases and J lost 3, with 20 bases in between. The CDR3 runs 17 residues. CDR3 DNA: TGCGCCAGCAGCCAAATTTACCCGGGACAACGCGACTACGAGCAGTACTTC. This translates into CASSQIYPGQRDYEQYF.

The gene calls are TRBV7-3 and TRBJ2-3; perhaps TRBD1 as D (5 bases). CDR1 and CDR2 (germline): SGHTA, FQGTGA. The CDR3 contains 15 residues. V was clipped by 0 bases and J by 1 base, with 8 bases between them. The CDR3 region is CASSLTGARTDTQYF. DNA for the CDR3: TGTGCCAGCAGCTTAACAGGGGCCCGCACAGATACGCAGTATTTT.

The V call is TRBV2, the J call TRBJ1-5; D might be TRBD1 (6 bases). V lost 4 bases and J 11 bases, leaving 18 bases between the germline ends. CDR1 is SNHLY, CDR2 FYNNEI, per germline. The CDR3 loop spans 14 amino acids. The CDR3 is CASSGLGGGLAQHF. In nucleotides, the CDR3 is TGTGCCAGCAGTGGTCTAGGGGGGGGTCTGGCCCAGCATTTT.

The V call is TRBV7-2, the J call TRBJ1-2; maybe TRBD1 (5 bases). Trimming pared 8 bases from V and 7 bases from J, leaving 20 bases between. CDR1 and CDR2 from the germline V gene are SGHTA and FQGNSA. This CDR3 has 14 residues. CDR3: CASEPLGRGTGYTF. DNA of the CDR3: TGTGCCAGCGAACCGTTGGGGAGAGGGACTGGCTACACCTTC.

The rearrangement joins TRBV9 to TRBJ2-2; D unresolved. The CDR3 extends over 13 amino acids. The ends were cut back, 2 bases at V and 7 bases at J, with 9 bases in the middle. The germline V gene encodes CDR1 SGDLS and CDR2 YYNGEE. The CDR3 DNA sequence: TGTGCCAGCAGCGTGGAAATTGTCGGGGAGCTGTTTTTT. Translating it yields CASSVEIVGELFF.

The gene calls are TRBV28 and TRBJ1-6, with D possibly TRBD1 on 5 matching bases. Germline assignment: CDR1 MDHEN and CDR2 SYDVKM. V was shortened by 4 bases and J by 14 bases, with 9 bases between the two germline ends. The CDR3 has 11 residues. The DNA of the CDR3 is TGTGCCAGCAGTTCCCTGGGGGCCCTCCACTTT. Translated, it gives CASSSLGALHF.

The chain joins TRBV19 to TRBJ2-3; 8 positions agree with TRBD1. CDR1 and CDR2 (germline): LNHDA, SQIVND (reference sequence). V lost 5 bases, J lost 4 bases, and 11 bases stayed unmatched. The CDR3 sequence is 16 residues long. The CDR3 region is CASSPTGTGPSDTQYF. In DNA, the CDR3 is TGTGCCAGTAGTCCGACCGGGACAGGTCCCTCAGATACGCAGTATTTT.

The gene calls are TRBV4-2 and TRBJ2-7; 11 nucleotides line up with TRBD2. CDR1 is LGHNA and CDR2 is YNFKEQ in the germline V gene. Unmatched junction bases numbered 5, after V lost 3 bases and J lost 1 base. The CDR3 totals 16 residues. The CDR3 DNA is TGTGCCAGCAGCCATCACGGGACTAGCGGATCCTACGAGCAGTACTTC. Amino acid sequence: CASSHHGTSGSYEQYF.

About this clone itself: This sample also contains other DNA sequences that code for the same CDR3. The chain is built from TRBV19 and TRBJ2-1, with a weak D call TRBD2 (6 bases). The V end was cut by 2 bases, the J end by 1 base, with 9 bases between. Per germline, CDR1 LNHDA and CDR2 SQIVND (reference sequence). The CDR3 covers 15 residues. In DNA form, the CDR3 reads TGTGCCAGTAGTATACGGGAGAGTTCCTACAATGAGCAGTTCTTC. This translates into CASSIRESSYNEQFF.

The J gene is TRBJ2-5, the V gene TRBV7-9; 15 bases agree with TRBD2. With V trimmed by 1 base and J by 2 bases, 8 bases remained unmatched. CDR3 length equals 19 residues. Germline loops: CDR1 SEHNR, CDR2 FQNEAQ (reference sequence). This chain's CDR3 is CASSLERVGTSGRQETQYF. The CDR3 DNA reads as TGTGCCAGCAGCTTAGAAAGGGTCGGGACTAGCGGGAGGCAAGAGACCCAGTACTTC.

The chain links TRBV9 to TRBJ2-3, with D possibly matching TRBD1 (6 bases). The CDR3 extends over 16 amino acids. Germline-derived CDR1 and CDR2 are SGDLS and YYNGEE. Trimming took 0 bases from V and 0 from J, leaving 11 bases between them. The CDR3 nucleotides read TGTGCCAGCAGCGTAGGATGGGACACCAGCACAGATACGCAGTATTTT. This sequence encodes CASSVGWDTSTDTQYF. Complete variable domain (other parts from reference TRBV9 and TRBJ2-3): DSGVTQTPKHLITATGQRVTLRCSPRSGDLSVYWYQQSLDQGLQFLIQYYNGEERAKGNILERFSAQQFPDLHSELNLSSLELGDSALYFCASSVGWDTSTDTQYFGPGTRLTVL.

The chain is built from TRBV7-3 and TRBJ2-2, with 8 bases that match TRBD2. Losses at the gene ends were 4 bases for V and 0 bases for J; bases not matched to a gene: 1. Germline V gene sequence: CDR1 SGHTA, CDR2 FQGTGA. The CDR3 has 15 amino acids. The CDR3 protein is CASSSGLANTGELFF. CDR3 DNA sequence: TGTGCCAGCAGCTCGGGACTAGCGAACACCGGGGAGCTGTTTTTT.

V and J are TRBV7-2 and TRBJ1-5; D gene unclear. Germline V gives CDR1 SGHTA, CDR2 FQGNSA. V was pared by 3 bases and J by 4 bases, with 10 bases between. The CDR3 consists of 14 residues. CDR3 loop: CASSFGSLNQPQHF. CDR3 sequence (DNA): TGTGCCAGCAGCTTTGGTAGCCTTAATCAGCCCCAGCATTTT.

This clone was found once. The gene calls are TRBV28 and TRBJ2-1; D is undetermined. The germline gives CDR1 MDHEN, CDR2 SYDVKM. V lost 5 bases, J lost 7 bases, and 9 bases lay in between. The CDR3 totals 12 residues. The CDR3 sequence: CASSTLWNEQFF. The DNA for the CDR3 is TGTGCCAGCAGTACCCTTTGGAATGAGCAGTTCTTC.

The chain uses TRBV18 and TRBJ1-6; 7 bases agree with TRBD1. The CDR3 consists of 14 residues. V dropped 9 bases and J dropped 7; count of bases not matched to a gene: 9. CDR1 KGHSH and CDR2 LQKENI come from the germline V gene. The CDR3: CASLQGRGNSPLHF. The DNA for the CDR3 is TGTGCCAGTCTACAGGGCAGGGGGAATTCACCCCTCCACTTT.

V and J are TRBV7-2 and TRBJ2-5; 9 bases agree with TRBD1. V shed 5 bases and J 4 bases; nucleotides not matched to a gene: 8. CDR3 length: 15 residues. Germline CDR1 is SGHTA and CDR2 is FQGNSA. CDR3 loop: CASSLGTGKRETQYF. As DNA, the CDR3 is TGTGCCAGCAGCCTGGGGACAGGGAAGAGAGAGACCCAGTACTTC.

The genes are TRBV27 and TRBJ1-2; D perhaps matches TRBD1 (6 bases). V was trimmed by 3 bases and J by 6 bases, leaving 20 bases between them. This CDR3 has 16 amino acids. Germline CDR1 and CDR2: MNHEY and SMNVEV (reference sequence). This CDR3 is CASSFTGASNFDGYTF. The CDR3 bases are TGTGCCAGCAGTTTCACGGGGGCGAGTAACTTCGATGGCTACACCTTC.

The CDR3, as DNA: TGTGCCAGTAGTGACACGAGCTCTGGAAACACCATATATTTT. Translation: CASSDTSSGNTIYF. The chain links TRBV19 to TRBJ1-3, with no clear D. V lost 5 bases, J lost 0 bases, and 8 bases lay in between. The V gene's germline CDR1 is LNHDA and CDR2 SQIVND (reference sequence). This CDR3 has 14 residues.

The chain combines TRBV27 with TRBJ1-3; 11 nucleotides agree with TRBD1. The CDR3 length is 15 residues. V trimming: 5 bases; J trimming: 3 bases; junction bases outside the gene matches: 3. The germline gives CDR1 MNHEY, CDR2 SMNVEV (reference sequence). The CDR3 region has the DNA TGTGCCAGCAGTGGACAGGGGGCAGGTGGAAACACCATATATTTT. Translation: CASSGQGAGGNTIYF.

The chain is built from TRBV28 and TRBJ2-2; D tentatively reads TRBD1 or TRBD2 (5 bases each). The CDR3 runs 14 residues. CDR1 is MDHEN, CDR2 SYDVKM, per germline. V lost 3 bases and J lost 4, with 9 bases in between. In DNA form, the CDR3 reads TGTGCCAGCAGTTTGGCTGGGGGCACCGGGGAGCTGTTTTTT. Translating it yields CASSLAGGTGELFF.

As regards this clone: The junction and the germline gene differ at one end; a read error may be behind it. J is TRBJ2-7 and V is TRBV27; the D is unclear. The V gene's germline CDR1 is MNHEY and CDR2 SMNVEV (reference sequence). The CDR3 is 14 amino acids. CDR3 loop: CASSVSIISYEQYF. The CDR3 DNA sequence: TGTGCCAGCAGTGTATCTATCATTTCCTACGAGCAGTACTTC.

V is TRBV28 and J is TRBJ2-7; 7 bases agree with TRBD2. The CDR3 sequence is 16 residues long. The V segment lost 6 bases and the J segment 6 bases; nucleotides outside the gene matches: 17. Germline V gives CDR1 MDHEN, CDR2 SYDVKM. CDR3 amino acids: CASRTLSGLVYSEQYF. In DNA, the CDR3 is TGTGCCAGCAGGACCCTTAGCGGGCTAGTTTACTCCGAGCAGTACTTC.